Below, 27 T cell receptor beta chains from the same sample are listed, as sequenced in a study of blood T cell repertoires in COVID-19. The assay was immunoSEQ multiplex PCR, and TCRdb's table has in-frame clones only and misses some. The sample yields under 300,000 clones, more than 75% seen once. Sequencing was carried out using peripheral blood. The receptor source for this set is a woman in her 70s with active or convalescent COVID-19.

The chain couples TRBV4-1 to TRBJ2-7; the match to TRBD1 covers 9 bases. Losses at the gene ends were 5 bases for V and 2 bases for J; bases not matched to a gene: 4. The CDR3 length is 14 residues. Germline CDR1 and CDR2: MGHRA and YSYEKL. DNA for the CDR3: TGCGCCAGCAGCTCCCGGGACAGGGCCTACGAGCAGTACTTC. This encodes CASSSRDRAYEQYF.

The chain is built from TRBV5-1 and TRBJ2-7; D is perhaps TRBD2 (5 bases). Trimming left V 0 bases short and J 2 bases short, with 12 bases between. Looked up from germline, CDR1 is SGHRS and CDR2 is YFSETQ. The CDR3 sequence is 15 residues long. The CDR3 reads CASSLGTSLPYEQYF. The CDR3 region has the DNA TGCGCCAGCAGCTTGGGTACTAGTCTCCCCTACGAGCAGTACTTC.

V and J are TRBV7-9 and TRBJ2-1; 9 bases match TRBD1. Germline values: CDR1 SEHNR, CDR2 FQNEAQ (reference sequence). The CDR3 runs 14 residues. V shed 5 bases, J shed 7 bases, and the junction held 6 bases outside the gene matches. CDR3 amino acids: CASSPGTGRNEQFF. The DNA for the CDR3 is TGTGCCAGCAGCCCCGGGACAGGGCGGAATGAGCAGTTCTTC.

The gene calls are TRBV4-3 and TRBJ1-1, with 7 nucleotides matching TRBD1. Unmatched junction bases numbered 5, after V lost 0 bases and J lost 4 bases. Germline V lookup: CDR1 LGHNA, CDR2 YSLEER. The CDR3 spans 15 residues. The CDR3, as DNA: TGCGCCAGCAGCCAAGAGGCGGGACAGCTCACTGAAGCTTTCTTT. This encodes CASSQEAGQLTEAFF.

The chain uses TRBV7-9 and TRBJ1-1; D remains unclear. The CDR3 extends over 16 amino acids. Germline-derived CDR1 and CDR2 are SEHNR and FQNEAQ (reference sequence). V was cut by 2 bases and J by 3 bases, with 16 bases left in between. This CDR3 reads CASSLRPAPEDTEAFF. The CDR3 region has the DNA TGTGCCAGCAGCTTAAGACCGGCCCCTGAGGACACTGAAGCTTTCTTT.

The J gene is TRBJ1-2, the V gene TRBV6-5, with 9 nucleotides matching TRBD1. CDR1 and CDR2 (germline): MNHEY, SVGAGI. The CDR3 is 15 amino acids. Trimming removed 6 bases from V and 4 bases from J; junction bases left unmatched: 9. The CDR3 sequence: CASSPDRGGIYGYTF. In DNA, the CDR3 is TGTGCCAGCAGCCCGGACAGGGGAGGAATCTATGGCTACACCTTC.

The rearrangement joins TRBV11-2 to TRBJ1-2; 7 nucleotides match TRBD1. Per the germline V gene, CDR1 is SGHAT and CDR2 is FQNNGV. The V segment lost 5 bases and the J segment 2 bases; nucleotides outside the gene matches: 5. This CDR3 has 14 amino acids. The CDR3 reads CASSPWDRNYGYTF. CDR3 in DNA: TGTGCCAGCAGCCCTTGGGACAGAAACTATGGCTACACCTTC.

The CDR3 nucleotides are TGTGCCAGCAGCTTGAGGGTTGTGGATTCACCCCTCCACTTT. Translating it yields CASSLRVVDSPLHF. The chain uses TRBV7-8 and TRBJ1-6, with D unclear. Germline assignment: CDR1 SGHVS and CDR2 FQNEAQ. Deletions cut 3 bases from V and 8 bases from J, with 11 bases between. The CDR3 covers 14 residues.

The table lists this clone with a count of one. V gene TRBV7-9 combines with J gene TRBJ1-4; TRBD1 is a possible D gene (5 bases). The CDR3 runs to 14 residues. Germline V gene sequence: CDR1 SEHNR, CDR2 FQNEAQ (reference sequence). V was pared by 5 bases and J by 5 bases, with 12 bases between. The chain's CDR3 is CASSAGTGNEKLFF. CDR3 DNA sequence: TGTGCCAGCAGCGCCGGGACTGGGAATGAAAAACTGTTTTTT.

This chain links TRBV19 with TRBJ2-5; TRBD2 might be the D (6 bases). Trimming removed 5 bases at V and 5 bases at J, with 18 bases between. There are 15 residues in the CDR3. Germline-derived CDR1 and CDR2 are LNHDA and SQIVND (reference sequence). The CDR3 DNA sequence: TGTGCCAGTAGTGTACCGGGACTCCCGTTGGAGACCCAGTACTTC. Amino acid sequence: CASSVPGLPLETQYF.

The rearrangement links TRBV9 to TRBJ1-1, with D maybe TRBD1 (6 bases). The CDR3 runs to 13 residues. Germline V gene data show CDR1 as SGDLS and CDR2 as YYNGEE. The V and J ends lost 4 bases and 6 bases respectively, with 13 bases between them. This CDR3 reads CASSIRGGSEAFF. CDR3 coding DNA: TGTGCCAGCAGCATCAGGGGAGGGTCTGAAGCTTTCTTT.

The rearrangement uses TRBV11-2 and TRBJ2-7; 7 bases map to TRBD1. Trimming cost V 5 bases and J 5 bases; bases outside gene matches: 12. CDR1 and CDR2 from the germline V gene are SGHAT and FQNNGV. The CDR3 runs 15 residues. The DNA for the CDR3 is TGTGCCAGCAGCCTAACAGGGGTCGAGTTGGACGAGCAGTACTTC. This encodes CASSLTGVELDEQYF.

The J gene is TRBJ1-4, the V gene TRBV4-3; 8 bases are a match to TRBD1. CDR1 is LGHNA, CDR2 YSLEER, per germline. CDR3 length: 15 residues. After removal of 2 bases from V and 8 bases from J, the junction contained 7 bases not matched to a gene. The CDR3 loop reads CASSQPGQVGEKLFF. The CDR3 DNA reads as TGCGCCAGCAGCCAACCGGGACAGGTTGGCGAAAAACTGTTTTTT.

This chain uses TRBV6-6 with TRBJ2-7, with 7 positions matching TRBD1. Germline loops: CDR1 MNHNY, CDR2 SVGAGI (reference sequence). The J segment lost 3 bases and the V segment lost 2 bases, leaving 4 bases of the junction unmatched. The CDR3 is made up of 14 amino acids. The CDR3 sequence is CASSYTGTDYEQYF. In nucleotides, the CDR3 is TGTGCCAGCAGTTACACCGGGACAGACTACGAGCAGTACTTC.

This clone was detected only once. The V and J genes are TRBV4-3 and TRBJ2-3; D is possibly TRBD1 (6 bases). The CDR3 consists of 15 residues. Trimming removed 0 bases from V and 2 bases from J, with 9 bases in between. Germline CDR1 is LGHNA and CDR2 is YSLEER. DNA for the CDR3: TGCGCCAGCAGCCAAGACAGGGGTTCCACAGATACGCAGTATTTT. This codes for CASSQDRGSTDTQYF.

The J gene is TRBJ2-3, the V gene TRBV3-1 (or the pseudogene TRBV3-2); 8 nucleotides match TRBD1. The CDR3 is 16 amino acids. J gave up 2 bases and V 6 bases, and 10 bases lay outside the gene matches. Per the germline V gene, CDR1 is LGHDT and CDR2 is YNNKEL (reference sequence). The CDR3 loop reads CASSDRTTGATDTQYF. Written as DNA, the CDR3 is TGTGCCAGCAGTGATCGTACGACAGGGGCCACAGATACGCAGTATTTT.

The V gene is TRBV19, the J gene TRBJ1-3, with D tentatively TRBD1 (6 bases). The CDR3 consists of 16 residues. The V gene's germline CDR1 is LNHDA and CDR2 SQIVND (reference sequence). The V end was cut by 4 bases, the J end by 0 bases, with 13 bases between. The CDR3 sequence is CASSRGGVRSGNTIYF. The CDR3 bases are TGTGCCAGTAGTAGAGGGGGAGTACGCTCTGGAAACACCATATATTTT. Filled out from reference TRBV19 and TRBJ1-3, the complete variable domain reads DGGITQSPKYLFRKEGQNVTLSCEQNLNHDAMYWYRQDPGQGLRLIYYSQIVNDFQKGDIAEGYSVSREKKESFPLTVTSAQKNPTAFYLCASSRGGVRSGNTIYFGEGSWLTVV.

This clone was recorded only once. V is TRBV7-9 and J is TRBJ2-1; the D is unclear. CDR1 and CDR2 (germline): SEHNR, FQNEAQ (reference sequence). The CDR3 has 15 amino acids. The V gene lost 5 bases and the J gene lost 4 bases, with 15 bases spanning the gap. The CDR3 DNA is TGTGCCAGCAGCCCAGTGGCATTTAATTACAATGAGCAGTTCTTC. Amino acid sequence: CASSPVAFNYNEQFF.

This clone appeared a few times. The chain couples TRBV3-1 (or the pseudogene TRBV3-2) to TRBJ1-6; no reliable D call. This CDR3 contains 16 residues. With 0 bases removed from V and 8 bases from J, the gap between germline ends came to 14 bases. CDR1 is LGHDT and CDR2 is YNNKEL in the germline V gene (reference sequence). CDR3 in amino acids: CASSQDPGLRDSPLHF. CDR3 DNA sequence: TGTGCCAGCAGCCAAGACCCTGGACTCCGAGATTCACCCCTCCACTTT.

This rearrangement joins TRBV10-3 to TRBJ1-4, with D unresolved. V gave up 2 bases and J gave up 8 bases, with 12 bases separating them. Germline V CDR1 and CDR2: ENHRY, SYGVKD. The CDR3 consists of 14 residues. CDR3 DNA: TGTGCCATCAGTGAGACAGAAGAAGGCGAAAAACTGTTTTTT. Its translation: CAISETEEGEKLFF.

The V call is TRBV6-5, the J call TRBJ2-1; 13 bases are a match to TRBD2. CDR3 length: 14 residues. The germline gives CDR1 MNHEY, CDR2 SVGAGI. V trimming: 8 bases; J trimming: 4 bases; junction bases outside the gene matches: 2. For the CDR3, the DNA is TGTGCCAGCGGACTAGCGGGGGTATACAATGAGCAGTTCTTC. Protein: CASGLAGVYNEQFF.

The chain couples TRBV6-5 to TRBJ1-1; weak D call: TRBD1 (5 bases). The CDR3 has 13 residues. V lost 8 bases, J lost 0 bases, and 10 bases lay in between. Germline V gives CDR1 MNHEY, CDR2 SVGAGI. CDR3 sequence (DNA): TGTGCCAGCGGAGAGACAGTGAACACTGAAGCTTTCTTT. As protein: CASGETVNTEAFF.

The chain carries TRBV5-1 and TRBJ2-3, with D possibly being TRBD2 (7 bases). Trimming removed 2 bases from V and 0 bases from J, with 16 bases in between. CDR1 is SGHRS, CDR2 YFSETQ, per germline. This CDR3 region has 17 residues. CDR3 sequence (DNA): TGCGCCAGCAGCTTTACCGTCGGGGGGCGTAGCACAGATACGCAGTATTTT. It codes for CASSFTVGGRSTDTQYF.

This clone came up once. The chain uses TRBV29-1 and TRBJ2-5; maybe TRBD2 (6 bases). V lost 7 bases and J lost 7, with 19 bases in between. This CDR3 spans 13 amino acids. Germline CDR1 is SQVTM and CDR2 is ANQGSEA. This CDR3 is CSGEISEAGTQYF. Written as DNA, the CDR3 is TGCAGCGGGGAAATCTCTGAAGCGGGGACCCAGTACTTC.

The chain employs TRBV4-3 and TRBJ2-1, with 9 bases identical to TRBD2. Trimming at V came to 1 base and at J to 14 bases, leaving 9 bases not matched to a gene. In germline, CDR1 is LGHNA, CDR2 YSLEER. The CDR3 has 14 amino acids. The CDR3 here is CASSQVPSGVQEFF. The CDR3 nucleotides are TGCGCCAGCAGCCAAGTCCCTAGCGGGGTACAAGAGTTCTTC.

The chain recombines TRBV6-2 or TRBV6-3 with TRBJ1-6, with 7 bases fitting TRBD1. The CDR3 covers 15 residues. V lost 5 bases and J lost 8; bases outside the gene matches: 9. Germline V gives CDR1 MNHEY, CDR2 SVGEGT. In nucleotides, the CDR3 is TGTGCCAGCAGTCCCCCGGGACAGCCTTATTCACCCCTCCACTTT. The encoded protein is CASSPPGQPYSPLHF.

V is TRBV4-3 and J is TRBJ1-2, with D tentatively TRBD1 (5 bases). The CDR3 totals 15 residues. Trimming shortened V by 5 bases and J by 4 bases, and 17 bases separated the two germline ends. Germline V lookup: CDR1 LGHNA, CDR2 YSLEER. CDR3 in DNA: TGCGCCAGCAGCGAAGCGCATAGGGGACTCTATGGCTACACCTTC. Translated, it gives CASSEAHRGLYGYTF.